This T cell receptor (beta chain) was identified in a study of blood T cell repertoires in COVID-19. CDR1 and CDR2 (germline): SGHRS, YFSETQ. With 0 bases removed from V and 7 bases from J, the gap between germline ends came to 13 bases. The CDR3 is 14 residues long. This clone was seen a handful of times. TCRdb's table, derived via immunoSEQ multiplex PCR, lists solely in-frame clones and lacks some. The sample carries roughly 36,000 clones, around 83% recorded once. This sequence originates from a human donor in a cohort sampled during active COVID-19. Sequenced input: peripheral blood. The rearrangement joins TRBV5-1 to TRBJ1-2; tentatively, D is TRBD1 (6 bases). For the CDR3, the DNA is TGCGCCAGCAGCTTGGATACAGGGACGGGTGGCTACACCTTC. Amino acid sequence: CASSLDTGTGGYTF.